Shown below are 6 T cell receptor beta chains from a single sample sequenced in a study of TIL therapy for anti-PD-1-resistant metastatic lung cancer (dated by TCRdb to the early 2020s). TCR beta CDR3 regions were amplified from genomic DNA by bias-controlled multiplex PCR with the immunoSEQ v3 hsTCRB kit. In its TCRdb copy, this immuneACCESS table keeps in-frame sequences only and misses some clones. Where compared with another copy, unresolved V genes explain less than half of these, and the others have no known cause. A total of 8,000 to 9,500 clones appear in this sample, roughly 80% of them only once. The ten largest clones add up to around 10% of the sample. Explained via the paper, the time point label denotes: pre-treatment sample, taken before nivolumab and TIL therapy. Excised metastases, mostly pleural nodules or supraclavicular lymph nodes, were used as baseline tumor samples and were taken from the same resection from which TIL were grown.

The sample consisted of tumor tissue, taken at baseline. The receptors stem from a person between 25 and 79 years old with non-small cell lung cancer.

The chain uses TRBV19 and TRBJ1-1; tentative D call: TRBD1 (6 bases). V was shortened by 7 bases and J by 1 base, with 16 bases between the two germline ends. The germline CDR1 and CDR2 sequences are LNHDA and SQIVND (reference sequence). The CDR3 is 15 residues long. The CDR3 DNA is TGTGCCAGTAAAACCAGGGGCCCCCCGAACACTGAAGCTTTCTTT. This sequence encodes CASKTRGPPNTEAFF.

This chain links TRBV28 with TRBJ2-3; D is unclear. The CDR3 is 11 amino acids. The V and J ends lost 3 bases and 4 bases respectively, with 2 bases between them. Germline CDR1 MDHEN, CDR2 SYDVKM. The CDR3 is CASSLADTQYF. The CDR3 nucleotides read TGTGCCAGCAGTTTGGCAGATACGCAGTATTTT.

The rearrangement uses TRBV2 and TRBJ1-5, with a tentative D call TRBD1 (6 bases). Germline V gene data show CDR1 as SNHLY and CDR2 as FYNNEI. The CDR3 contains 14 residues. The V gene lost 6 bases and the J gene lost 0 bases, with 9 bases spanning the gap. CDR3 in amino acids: CASRDSYSNQPQHF. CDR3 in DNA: TGTGCCAGCAGGGACAGCTATAGCAATCAGCCCCAGCATTTT.

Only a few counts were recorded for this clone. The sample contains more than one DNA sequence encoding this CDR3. The CDR3 nucleotides are TGTGCCAGCAGCCAAGACCTCCAAGGGCGCGAGCAGTACTTC. Its protein product is CASSQDLQGREQYF. The chain is built from TRBV4-2 and TRBJ2-7; D gene ambiguous. This CDR3 has 14 residues. Deletions cut 0 bases from V and 6 bases from J, with 12 bases between. Germline CDR1 reads LGHNA; CDR2 reads YNFKEQ.

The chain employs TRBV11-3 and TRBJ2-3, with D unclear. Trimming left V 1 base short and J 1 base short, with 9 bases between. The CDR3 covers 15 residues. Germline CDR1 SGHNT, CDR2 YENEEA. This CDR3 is CASSLGRSRTDTQYF. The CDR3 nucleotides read TGTGCCAGCAGCTTAGGTAGGAGTCGCACAGATACGCAGTATTTT.

The CDR3 DNA sequence: TGTGCCAGCAGCTTAGGACTAGCTCAAGAGACCCAGTACTTC. This codes for CASSLGLAQETQYF. V gene TRBV7-9 combines with J gene TRBJ2-5, with 7 bases lining up with TRBD2. Unmatched junction bases numbered 1, after V lost 1 base and J lost 2 bases. CDR3 length: 14 residues. Per germline, CDR1 SEHNR and CDR2 FQNEAQ (reference sequence).